Reported below is one TCR beta chain. V gave up 7 bases and J gave up 4 bases; unmatched junction bases: 6. CDR1 and CDR2 (germline): LNHDA, SQIVND (reference sequence). The CDR3 is 13 residues long. Here immunoSEQ multiplex PCR was the method, and the copy in TCRdb shows in-frame clones only, minus some. Of approximately 94,000 clones in the sample, around 90% were seen once. This sample is part of a study of identifying expanded T cells in peripheral blood. This chain uses TRBV19 with TRBJ1-1, with 7 bases aligning to TRBD1. The sequence was obtained from a person between 18 and 75 years old in good health. Sequencing was carried out using blood. For the CDR3, the DNA is TGTGCCAGTACCCGACAGGGTAGCACTGAAGCTTTCTTT. This translates into CASTRQGSTEAFF.